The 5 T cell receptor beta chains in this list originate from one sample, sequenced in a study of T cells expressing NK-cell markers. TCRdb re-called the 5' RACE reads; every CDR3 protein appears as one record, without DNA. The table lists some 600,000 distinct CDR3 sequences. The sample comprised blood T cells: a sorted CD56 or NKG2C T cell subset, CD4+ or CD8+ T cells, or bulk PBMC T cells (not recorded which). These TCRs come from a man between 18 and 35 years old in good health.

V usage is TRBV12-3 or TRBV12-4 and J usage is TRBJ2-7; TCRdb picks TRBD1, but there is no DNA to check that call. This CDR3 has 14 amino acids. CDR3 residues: CASSLAGKAYEQYF.

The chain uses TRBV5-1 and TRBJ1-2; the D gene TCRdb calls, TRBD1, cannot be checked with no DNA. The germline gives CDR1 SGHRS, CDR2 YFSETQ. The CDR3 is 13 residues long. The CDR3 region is CASSVTGSNGYTF.

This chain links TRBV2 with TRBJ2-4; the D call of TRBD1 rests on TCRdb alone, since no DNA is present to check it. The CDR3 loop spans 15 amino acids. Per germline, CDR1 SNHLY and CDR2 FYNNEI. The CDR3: CASSVQGVAKNIQYF. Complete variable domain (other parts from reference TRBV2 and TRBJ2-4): EPEVTQTPSHQVTQMGQEVILRCVPISNHLYFYWYRQILGQKVEFLVSFYNNEISEKSEIFDDQFSVERPDGSNFTLKIRSTKLEDSAMYFCASSVQGVAKNIQYFGAGTRLSVL.

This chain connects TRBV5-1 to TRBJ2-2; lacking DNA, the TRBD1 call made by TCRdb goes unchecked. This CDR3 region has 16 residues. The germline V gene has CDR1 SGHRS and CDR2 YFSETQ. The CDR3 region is CASVSLGPPGAGELFF.

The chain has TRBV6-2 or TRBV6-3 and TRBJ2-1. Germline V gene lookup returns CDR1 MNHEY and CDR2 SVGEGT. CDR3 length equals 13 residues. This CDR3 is CASSPTSVNEQFF.